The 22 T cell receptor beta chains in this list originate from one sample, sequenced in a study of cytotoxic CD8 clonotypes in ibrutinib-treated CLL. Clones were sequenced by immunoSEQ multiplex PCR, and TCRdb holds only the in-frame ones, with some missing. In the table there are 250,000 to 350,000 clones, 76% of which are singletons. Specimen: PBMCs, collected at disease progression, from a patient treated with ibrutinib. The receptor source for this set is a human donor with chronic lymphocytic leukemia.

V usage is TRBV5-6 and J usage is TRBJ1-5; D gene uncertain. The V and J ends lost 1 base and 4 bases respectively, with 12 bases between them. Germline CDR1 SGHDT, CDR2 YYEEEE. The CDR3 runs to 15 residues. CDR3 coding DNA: TGTGCCAGCAGCTTGACCGGGGTCGGGAATCAGCCCCAGCATTTT. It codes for CASSLTGVGNQPQHF.

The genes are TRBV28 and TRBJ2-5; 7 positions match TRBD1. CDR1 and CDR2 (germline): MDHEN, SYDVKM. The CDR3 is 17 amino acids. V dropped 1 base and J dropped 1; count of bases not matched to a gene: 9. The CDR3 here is CASSLLRDSAPQETQYF. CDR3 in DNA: TGTGCCAGCAGTTTATTGAGGGACAGTGCACCCCAAGAGACCCAGTACTTC.

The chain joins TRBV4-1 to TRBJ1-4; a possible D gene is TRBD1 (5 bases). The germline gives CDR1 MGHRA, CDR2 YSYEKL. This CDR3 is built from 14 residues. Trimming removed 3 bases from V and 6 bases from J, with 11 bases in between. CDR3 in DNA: TGCGCCAGCAGCCATGGGACCGGGGATGAAAAACTGTTTTTT. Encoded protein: CASSHGTGDEKLFF.

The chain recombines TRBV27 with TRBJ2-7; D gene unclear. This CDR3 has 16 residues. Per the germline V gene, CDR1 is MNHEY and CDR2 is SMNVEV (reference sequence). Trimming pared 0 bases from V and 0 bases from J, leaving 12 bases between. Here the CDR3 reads CASSLSGPYSSYEQYF. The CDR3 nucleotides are TGTGCCAGCAGTTTATCTGGGCCGTATAGCTCCTACGAGCAGTACTTC.

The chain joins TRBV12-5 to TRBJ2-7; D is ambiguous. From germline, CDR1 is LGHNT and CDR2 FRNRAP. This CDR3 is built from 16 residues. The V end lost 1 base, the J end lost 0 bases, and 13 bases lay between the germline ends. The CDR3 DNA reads TGTGCTAGTGGTTTGGATGGGTGGGCGCCCTCCTACGAGCAGTACTTC. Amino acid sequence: CASGLDGWAPSYEQYF.

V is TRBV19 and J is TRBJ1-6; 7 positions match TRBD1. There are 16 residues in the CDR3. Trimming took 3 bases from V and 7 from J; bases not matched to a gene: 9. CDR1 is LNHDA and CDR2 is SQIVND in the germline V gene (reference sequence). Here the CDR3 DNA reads TGTGCCAGTAGTATTAGTGGGGGACAGATCAATTCACCCCTCCACTTT. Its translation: CASSISGGQINSPLHF.

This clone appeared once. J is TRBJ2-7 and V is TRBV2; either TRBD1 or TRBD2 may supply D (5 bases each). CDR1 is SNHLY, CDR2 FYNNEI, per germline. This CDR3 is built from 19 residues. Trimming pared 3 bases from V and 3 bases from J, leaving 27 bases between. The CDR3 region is CASSDVLSGTLSRLYEQYF. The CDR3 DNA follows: TGTGCCAGCAGTGACGTATTATCCGGGACCCTCTCCCGTCTCTACGAGCAGTACTTC. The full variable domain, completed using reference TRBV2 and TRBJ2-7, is EPEVTQTPSHQVTQMGQEVILRCVPISNHLYFYWYRQILGQKVEFLVSFYNNEISEKSEIFDDQFSVERPDGSNFTLKIRSTKLEDSAMYFCASSDVLSGTLSRLYEQYFGPGTRLTVT.

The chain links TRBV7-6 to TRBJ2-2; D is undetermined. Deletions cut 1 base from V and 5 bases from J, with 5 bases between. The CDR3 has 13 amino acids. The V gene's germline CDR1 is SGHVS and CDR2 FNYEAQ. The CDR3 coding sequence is TGTGCCAGCAGCTTAGGGGGAACCGGGGAGCTGTTTTTT. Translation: CASSLGGTGELFF.

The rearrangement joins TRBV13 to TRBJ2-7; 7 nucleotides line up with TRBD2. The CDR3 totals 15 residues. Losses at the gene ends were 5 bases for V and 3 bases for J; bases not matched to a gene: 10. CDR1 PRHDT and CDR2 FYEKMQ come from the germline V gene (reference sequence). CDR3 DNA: TGTGCCAGCAGCCCCTCCGTGGGACTATACTACGAGCAGTACTTC. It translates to CASSPSVGLYYEQYF.

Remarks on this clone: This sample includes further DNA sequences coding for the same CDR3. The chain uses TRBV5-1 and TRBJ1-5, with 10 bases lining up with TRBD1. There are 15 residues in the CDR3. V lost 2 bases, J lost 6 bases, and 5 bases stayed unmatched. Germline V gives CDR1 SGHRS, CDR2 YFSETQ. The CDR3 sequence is CASSLGDRGSQPQHF. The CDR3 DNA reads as TGCGCCAGCAGCTTAGGGGACAGGGGAAGTCAGCCCCAGCATTTT.

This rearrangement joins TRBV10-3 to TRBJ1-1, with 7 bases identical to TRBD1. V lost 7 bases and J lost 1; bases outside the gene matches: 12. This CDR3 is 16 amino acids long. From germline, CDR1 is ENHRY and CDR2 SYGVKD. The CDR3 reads CAITTGTDPANTEAFF. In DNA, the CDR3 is TGTGCCATCACCACCGGGACAGACCCCGCGAACACTGAAGCTTTCTTT.

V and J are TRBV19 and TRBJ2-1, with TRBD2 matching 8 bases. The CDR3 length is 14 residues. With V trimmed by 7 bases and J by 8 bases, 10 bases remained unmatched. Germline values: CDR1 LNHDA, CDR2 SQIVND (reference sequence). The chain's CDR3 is CASNPGLVNYEQFF. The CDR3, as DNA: TGTGCCAGTAACCCGGGACTAGTTAACTATGAGCAGTTCTTC. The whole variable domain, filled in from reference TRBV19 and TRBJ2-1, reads DGGITQSPKYLFRKEGQNVTLSCEQNLNHDAMYWYRQDPGQGLRLIYYSQIVNDFQKGDIAEGYSVSREKKESFPLTVTSAQKNPTAFYLCASNPGLVNYEQFFGPGTRLTVL.

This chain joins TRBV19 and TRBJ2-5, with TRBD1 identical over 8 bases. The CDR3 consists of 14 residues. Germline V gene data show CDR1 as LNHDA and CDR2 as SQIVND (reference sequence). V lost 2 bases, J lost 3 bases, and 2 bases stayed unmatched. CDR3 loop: CASSITDREETQYF. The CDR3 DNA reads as TGTGCCAGTAGTATAACGGACAGGGAAGAGACCCAGTACTTC.

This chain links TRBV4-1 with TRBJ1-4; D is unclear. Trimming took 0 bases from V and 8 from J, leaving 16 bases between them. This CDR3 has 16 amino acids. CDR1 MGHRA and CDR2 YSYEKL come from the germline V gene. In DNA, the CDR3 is TGCGCCAGCAGCCAAGAAATAAACATCTCTTGGGAAAAACTGTTTTTT. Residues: CASSQEINISWEKLFF.

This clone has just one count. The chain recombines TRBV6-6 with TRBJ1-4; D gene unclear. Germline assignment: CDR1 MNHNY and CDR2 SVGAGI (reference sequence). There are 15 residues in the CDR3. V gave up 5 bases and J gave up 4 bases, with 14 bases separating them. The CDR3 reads CASSATRLFNEKLFF. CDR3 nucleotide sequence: TGTGCCAGCAGTGCGACTCGTCTGTTTAATGAAAAACTGTTTTTT.

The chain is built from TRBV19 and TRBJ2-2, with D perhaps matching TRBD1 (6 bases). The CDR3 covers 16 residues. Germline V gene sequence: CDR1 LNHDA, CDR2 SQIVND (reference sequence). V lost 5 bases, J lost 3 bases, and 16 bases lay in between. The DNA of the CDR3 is TGTGCCAGTAGTCTCGGCTGGGGGCGATACACCGGGGAGCTGTTTTTT. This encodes CASSLGWGRYTGELFF.

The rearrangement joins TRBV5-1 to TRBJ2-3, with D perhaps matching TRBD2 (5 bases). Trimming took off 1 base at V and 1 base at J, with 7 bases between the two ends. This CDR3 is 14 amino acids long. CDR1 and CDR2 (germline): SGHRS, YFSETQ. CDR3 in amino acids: CASSLPGGTDTQYF. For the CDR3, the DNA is TGCGCCAGCAGCTTGCCCGGGGGCACAGATACGCAGTATTTT. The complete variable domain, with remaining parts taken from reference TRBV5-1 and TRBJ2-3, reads KAGVTQTPRYLIKTRGQQVTLSCSPISGHRSVSWYQQTPGQGLQFLFEYFSETQRNKGNFPGRFSGRQFSNSRSEMNVSTLELGDSALYLCASSLPGGTDTQYFGPGTRLTVL.

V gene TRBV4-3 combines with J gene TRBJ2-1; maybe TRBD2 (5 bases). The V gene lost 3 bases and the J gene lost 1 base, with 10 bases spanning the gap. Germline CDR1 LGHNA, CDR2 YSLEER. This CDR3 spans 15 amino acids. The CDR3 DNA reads TGCGCCAGCAGCCAGGAGGCTCCTTCCTACAATGAGCAGTTCTTC. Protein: CASSQEAPSYNEQFF.

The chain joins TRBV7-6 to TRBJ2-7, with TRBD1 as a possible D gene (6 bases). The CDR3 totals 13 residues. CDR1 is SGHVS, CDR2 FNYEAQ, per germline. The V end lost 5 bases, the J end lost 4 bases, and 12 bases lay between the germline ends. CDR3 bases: TGTGCCAGCAGCATCTCCAGGGGTTACGAGCAGTACTTC. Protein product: CASSISRGYEQYF.

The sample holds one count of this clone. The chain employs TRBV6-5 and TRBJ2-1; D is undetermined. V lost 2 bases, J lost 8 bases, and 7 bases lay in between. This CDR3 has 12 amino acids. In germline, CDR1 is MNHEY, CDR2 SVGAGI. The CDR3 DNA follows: TGTGCCAGCAGTTACAACAGCCATGAGCAGTTCTTC. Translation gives CASSYNSHEQFF.

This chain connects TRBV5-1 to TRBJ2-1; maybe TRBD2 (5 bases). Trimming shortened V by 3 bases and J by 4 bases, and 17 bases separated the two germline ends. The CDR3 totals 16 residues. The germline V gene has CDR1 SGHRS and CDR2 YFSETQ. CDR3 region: CASSSLGSGSYNEQFF. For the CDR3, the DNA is TGCGCCAGCAGCTCCCTTGGGAGCGGCTCATACAATGAGCAGTTCTTC. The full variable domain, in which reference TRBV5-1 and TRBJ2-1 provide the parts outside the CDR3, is KAGVTQTPRYLIKTRGQQVTLSCSPISGHRSVSWYQQTPGQGLQFLFEYFSETQRNKGNFPGRFSGRQFSNSRSEMNVSTLELGDSALYLCASSSLGSGSYNEQFFGPGTRLTVL.

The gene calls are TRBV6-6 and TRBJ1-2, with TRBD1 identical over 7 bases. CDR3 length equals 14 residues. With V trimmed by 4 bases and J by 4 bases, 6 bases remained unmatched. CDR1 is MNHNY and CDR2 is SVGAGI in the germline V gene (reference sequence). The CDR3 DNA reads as TGTGCCAGCAGTTCGGCCGACAGGGCCTATGGCTACACCTTC. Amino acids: CASSSADRAYGYTF.